The subject of this entry is one T cell receptor beta chain. This sample is part of a study of blood T cell repertoires in COVID-19. Germline CDR1 KGHSH, CDR2 LQKENI. V was shortened by 3 bases and J by 6 bases, with 17 bases between the two germline ends. This CDR3 comprises 16 residues. Assay: immunoSEQ multiplex PCR; the TCRdb copy retains only in-frame clones and omits some. The sample holds fewer than 500,000 clones, about nine tenths seen once. This receptor was identified in a woman between 18 and 30 years old who had recovered from COVID-19. The chain links TRBV18 to TRBJ1-4; D perhaps matches TRBD1 (6 bases). The material sequenced was PBMCs or T cells enriched from blood (not recorded which). The CDR3 nucleotides are TGTGCCAGCTCACCCCTTCGGGGGGCGTGGGATGAAAAACTGTTTTTT. This codes for CASSPLRGAWDEKLFF.